This T cell receptor (beta chain) was observed in a study of blood T cell repertoires in COVID-19. Study overall: T cells, B-cell-depleted T cells, or PBMCs supplied cDNA or gDNA.

CDR1 is LGHNT and CDR2 is FRNRAP in the germline V gene. Trimming left V 4 bases short and J 5 bases short, with 14 bases between. This CDR3 region has 14 residues. How the authors handled the data: Scientists estimated how many nucleated cells there were by amplifying reference gene primers. The data were produced by immunoSEQ multiplex PCR, yet TCRdb's version contains in-frame clones alone and is incomplete. That table supplies the V and J calls and clone size; D and trimming were determined from the DNA. The top ten clones hold 5.9% of a sample with 52,000 or so clones, roughly 80% of them seen once.

The receptor comes from a human donor in a cohort sampled during active or convalescent COVID-19. Sequences were obtained from peripheral blood. This rearrangement joins TRBV12-5 to TRBJ1-1, with D possibly being TRBD1 (5 bases). The chain's CDR3 is CASGWGTPRTEAFF. CDR3 coding DNA: TGTGCTAGTGGTTGGGGCACCCCGAGGACTGAAGCTTTCTTT.